The 20 T cell receptor beta chains listed next were all sequenced from one sample in a study of cytomegalovirus exposure and HLA in healthy donors. PCR employed 60 Vbeta and 13 Jbeta primers. Some clones are missing from TCRdb's copy, which holds only in-frame ones; the method was immunoSEQ multiplex PCR. There are roughly 120,000 clones in the sample, with about 2.2% held by the top ten. Specimen: PBMCs. The receptors shown here come from a man in his forties or fifties in good health and CMV-seronegative.

V gene TRBV30 combines with J gene TRBJ1-1; 8 bases match TRBD1. CDR1 is GTSNPN and CDR2 is SVGIG in the germline V gene (reference sequence). Trimming cost V 7 bases and J 0 bases; bases outside gene matches: 7. The CDR3 runs 14 residues. In nucleotides, the CDR3 is TGTGCCTATCGGACAGGGCTTATGAACACTGAAGCTTTCTTT. Amino acid sequence: CAYRTGLMNTEAFF.

V usage is TRBV6-1 and J usage is TRBJ1-2; D uncertain. Deletions cut 7 bases from V and 4 bases from J, with 19 bases between. In germline, CDR1 is MNHNS, CDR2 SASEGT. CDR3 size: 15 residues. The CDR3 DNA reads TGTGCCAGCAAAGATATCCAGGTTTTTAGCTATGGCTACACCTTC. Its protein is CASKDIQVFSYGYTF.

V and J are TRBV5-1 and TRBJ2-7; 10 bases are a match to TRBD1. This CDR3 has 13 amino acids. Germline-derived CDR1 and CDR2 are SGHRS and YFSETQ. V trimming: 4 bases; J trimming: 6 bases; junction bases outside the gene matches: 4. This chain's CDR3 is CASSAGQGSEQYF. DNA for the CDR3: TGCGCCAGCAGCGCGGGACAGGGGAGCGAGCAGTACTTC.

The J gene is TRBJ2-5, the V gene TRBV7-9; 12 bases agree with TRBD2. Germline trimming cut 3 bases from V and 2 bases from J; bases unmatched to any gene: 7. Looked up from germline, CDR1 is SEHNR and CDR2 is FQNEAQ (reference sequence). The CDR3 runs 17 residues. CDR3 DNA sequence: TGTGCCAGCAGCTTCGGCCTAGCGGGAGGGGGGCAAGAGACCCAGTACTTC. Amino acid sequence: CASSFGLAGGGQETQYF.

This chain connects TRBV7-8 to TRBJ2-1; the D gene is possibly TRBD2 (5 bases). Germline assignment: CDR1 SGHVS and CDR2 FQNEAQ. The CDR3 totals 14 residues. V lost 5 bases and J lost 8, with 16 bases in between. Here the CDR3 reads CASSPLTIKDEQFF. The CDR3 DNA reads as TGTGCCAGCAGCCCACTGACTATTAAGGATGAGCAGTTCTTC.

The genes are TRBV29-1 and TRBJ1-6; the D is unclear. From germline, CDR1 is SQVTM and CDR2 ANQGSEA. The CDR3 contains 12 residues. Trimming left V 5 bases short and J 8 bases short, with 10 bases between. The CDR3 is CSVRTGDSPLHF. CDR3 bases: TGCAGCGTTCGGACCGGGGATTCACCCCTCCACTTT.

This chain connects TRBV28 to TRBJ1-5; the match to TRBD1 covers 7 bases. V was clipped by 5 bases and J by 1 base; unmatched bases: 5. Germline V gene data show CDR1 as MDHEN and CDR2 as SYDVKM. The CDR3 runs 15 residues. DNA of the CDR3: TGTGCCAGCAGTGAATACAGGGGCAGCAATCAGCCCCAGCATTTT. The encoded protein is CASSEYRGSNQPQHF.

The chain joins TRBV11-2 to TRBJ1-6, with unresolved D. Germline assignment: CDR1 SGHAT and CDR2 FQNNGV. The CDR3 length is 15 residues. V was pared by 5 bases and J by 8 bases, with 16 bases between. The CDR3: CASSAEGFMDSPLHF. The CDR3 bases are TGTGCCAGCAGCGCCGAGGGTTTTATGGATTCACCCCTCCACTTT. The variable domain in full, with the rest retrieved from reference TRBV11-2 and TRBJ1-6, is EAGVAQSPRYKIIEKRQSVAFWCNPISGHATLYWYQQILGQGPKLLIQFQNNGVVDDSQLPKDRFSAERLKGVDSTLKIQPAKLEDSAVYLCASSAEGFMDSPLHFGNGTRLTVT.

The CDR3 region has the DNA TGTGCCAGCACCATGAACGAACAGGGTTTCGGCTACACCTTC. Amino acids: CASTMNEQGFGYTF. The chain couples TRBV7-9 to TRBJ1-2; the D gene is possibly TRBD1 (6 bases). Deletions cut 7 bases from V and 8 bases from J, with 20 bases between. Germline V gene sequence: CDR1 SEHNR, CDR2 FQNEAQ (reference sequence). The CDR3 has 14 amino acids.

V gene TRBV7-9 combines with J gene TRBJ2-2; 8 bases agree with TRBD2. Germline loops: CDR1 SEHNR, CDR2 FQNEAQ (reference sequence). The CDR3 contains 19 residues. V was pared by 3 bases and J by 5 bases, with 17 bases of the junction left unmatched. CDR3 amino acids: CASSFPGASGLFRTGELFF. DNA for the CDR3: TGTGCCAGCAGCTTTCCCGGGGCTAGCGGGTTGTTCAGGACCGGGGAGCTGTTTTTT.

This chain joins TRBV6-1 and TRBJ2-1; 10 nucleotides line up with TRBD1. The CDR3 is 15 amino acids. Germline CDR1 and CDR2: MNHNS and SASEGT. The junction had 5 bases not matched to a gene; V was cut back by 3 bases and J by 6 bases. CDR3 in amino acids: CASSDFGTGVNEQFF. CDR3 sequence (DNA): TGTGCCAGCAGTGACTTCGGGACAGGGGTCAATGAGCAGTTCTTC.

The chain couples TRBV5-4 to TRBJ2-1; 15 bases map to TRBD2. Germline V CDR1 and CDR2: SGHNT, YYREEE (reference sequence). V trimming: 3 bases; J trimming: 2 bases; junction bases outside the gene matches: 9. The CDR3 has 19 amino acids. The chain's CDR3 is CASSYRTSGRAPPYNEQFF. CDR3 nucleotides: TGTGCCAGCAGCTACAGGACTAGCGGGAGGGCCCCACCCTACAATGAGCAGTTCTTC.

The rearrangement uses TRBV7-6 and TRBJ1-2; tentative D call: TRBD1 (5 bases). The V and J ends lost 5 bases and 2 bases respectively, with 9 bases between them. Germline-derived CDR1 and CDR2 are SGHVS and FNYEAQ. The CDR3 extends over 13 amino acids. The CDR3 DNA follows: TGTGCCAGCAGCCTCGACAGCAACTATGGCTACACCTTC. Translated: CASSLDSNYGYTF. Using reference TRBV7-6 and TRBJ1-2 for the parts outside the CDR3, the full variable domain is GAGVSQSPRYKVTKRGQDVALRCDPISGHVSLYWYRQALGQGPEFLTYFNYEAQQDKSGLPNDRFSAERPEGSISTLTIQRTEQRDSAMYRCASSLDSNYGYTFGSGTRLTVV.

The rearrangement links TRBV6-5 to TRBJ1-2; the match to TRBD1 covers 10 bases. CDR1 MNHEY and CDR2 SVGAGI come from the germline V gene. Trimming cost V 2 bases and J 7 bases; bases outside gene matches: 4. The CDR3 contains 14 residues. This CDR3 is CASSYGTGDSGYTF. As DNA, the CDR3 is TGTGCCAGCAGTTACGGGACAGGGGACTCTGGCTACACCTTC.

The chain is built from TRBV6-5 and TRBJ1-2; D possibly corresponds to TRBD1 (6 bases). The CDR3 extends over 14 amino acids. Per the germline V gene, CDR1 is MNHEY and CDR2 is SVGAGI. V was cut by 2 bases and J by 6 bases, with 13 bases left in between. CDR3 loop: CASSYGGGRDGYTF. CDR3 DNA: TGTGCCAGCAGTTACGGGGGGGGCAGGGATGGCTACACCTTC.

The J gene is TRBJ2-3, the V gene TRBV18, with unresolved D. The CDR3 contains 14 residues. The germline V and J ends were trimmed by 0 bases and 1 base, with 5 bases remaining between them. Germline V CDR1 and CDR2: KGHSH, LQKENI. In nucleotides, the CDR3 is TGTGCCAGCTCACCACCGTCTCGCACAGATACGCAGTATTTT. Its translation: CASSPPSRTDTQYF.

J is TRBJ2-1 and V is TRBV5-1, with TRBD2 matching over 9 bases. J gave up 4 bases and V 0 bases, and 8 bases lay outside the gene matches. This CDR3 region has 17 residues. Per the germline V gene, CDR1 is SGHRS and CDR2 is YFSETQ. The CDR3 region is CASSLALAGSGYNEQFF. In DNA, the CDR3 is TGCGCCAGCAGCTTGGCGCTAGCGGGGTCGGGGTACAATGAGCAGTTCTTC.

This chain links TRBV5-1 with TRBJ2-7; D might be TRBD2 (6 bases). V was shortened by 4 bases and J by 1 base, with 12 bases between the two germline ends. The CDR3 runs 14 residues. Germline V gives CDR1 SGHRS, CDR2 YFSETQ. CDR3 loop: CASSTGDPSYEQYF. The CDR3 bases are TGCGCCAGCAGCACGGGGGACCCTTCCTACGAGCAGTACTTC.

Concerning this clone: The junction departs from the called germline gene at one end, perhaps through a read error. The chain carries TRBV7-7 and TRBJ2-1, with TRBD1 as a possible D gene (5 bases). The CDR3 sequence is 14 residues long. The V gene's germline CDR1 is SSHAT and CDR2 FNYEAQ (reference sequence). This CDR3 is CASRPWGLGNEQFF. CDR3 nucleotides: TGTGCTAGCAGGCCGTGGGGCCTCGGCAATGAGCAGTTCTTC.

Note on this clone: One end of the junction varies from germline; a read error may be responsible. Different DNA sequences within this sample yield the same CDR3. The chain combines TRBV5-6 with TRBJ1-5, with 8 bases matching TRBD1. Germline CDR1 and CDR2: SGHDT and YYEEEE. The CDR3 spans 17 residues. The CDR3 sequence is CASSLSTGGLGKQPQHF. CDR3 coding DNA: TGCGCCAGCAGCTTGAGTACAGGGGGGTTGGGCAAGCAGCCCCAGCATTTT.